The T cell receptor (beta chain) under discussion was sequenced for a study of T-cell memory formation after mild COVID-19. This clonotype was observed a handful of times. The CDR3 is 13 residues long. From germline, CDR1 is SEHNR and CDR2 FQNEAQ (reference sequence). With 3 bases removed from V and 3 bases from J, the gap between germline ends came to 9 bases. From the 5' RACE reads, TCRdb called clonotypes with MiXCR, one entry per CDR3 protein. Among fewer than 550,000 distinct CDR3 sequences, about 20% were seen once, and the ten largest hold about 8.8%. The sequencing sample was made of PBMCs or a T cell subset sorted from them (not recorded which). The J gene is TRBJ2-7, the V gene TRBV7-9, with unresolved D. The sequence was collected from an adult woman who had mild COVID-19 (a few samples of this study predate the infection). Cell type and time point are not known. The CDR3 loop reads CASSFLDGYEQYF. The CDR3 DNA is TGTGCCAGCAGCTTCCTGGACGGCTACGAGCAGTACTTC. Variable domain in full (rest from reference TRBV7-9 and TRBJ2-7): DTGVSQNPRHKITKRGQNVTFRCDPISEHNRLYWYRQTLGQGPEFLTYFQNEAQLEKSRLLSDRFSAERPKGSFSTLEIQRTEQGDSAMYLCASSFLDGYEQYFGPGTRLTVT.